These 12 T cell receptor beta chains share one sample of origin, sequenced in a study of beta chain features in type 1 diabetes. These receptors are not linked to any known antigen. Investigators reverse transcribed all isolated RNA, so they sequenced expressed TCRB transcripts. TCRdb's copy holds only in-frame clones and misses some; the assay was immunoSEQ multiplex PCR. Among hundreds of thousands of clones, roughly an eighth were seen once, and the ten largest hold just under 0.04%. Study-wide results and caveats: Shorter TCRB CDR3s, moderately but significantly so, were found in Type 1 diabetes patients in all four CD4+ subsets.

Sequenced: naive CD4+ T cells from blood. The receptors originated from a man younger than 30 with type 1 diabetes.

The chain links TRBV19 to TRBJ2-3; weak D call: TRBD1 (5 bases). V was trimmed by 4 bases and J by 5 bases, leaving 19 bases between them. The CDR3 is 16 residues long. Germline CDR1 LNHDA, CDR2 SQIVND (reference sequence). The CDR3 DNA reads TGTGCCAGTAGTAGTTCGACTCCAGCGCAGGGAGATACGCAGTATTTT. This sequence encodes CASSSSTPAQGDTQYF. Variable domain in full (rest from reference TRBV19 and TRBJ2-3): DGGITQSPKYLFRKEGQNVTLSCEQNLNHDAMYWYRQDPGQGLRLIYYSQIVNDFQKGDIAEGYSVSREKKESFPLTVTSAQKNPTAFYLCASSSSTPAQGDTQYFGPGTRLTVL.

This clone was picked up a small number of times. The rearrangement uses TRBV5-6 and TRBJ1-5, with TRBD1 as a possible D gene (6 bases). CDR3 size: 13 residues. Germline V gene sequence: CDR1 SGHDT, CDR2 YYEEEE. Trimming left V 5 bases short and J 3 bases short, with 9 bases between. The CDR3 here is CASSRTVNQPQHF. The CDR3 DNA is TGTGCCAGCAGTAGGACAGTCAATCAGCCCCAGCATTTT.

About this clone itself: Being one base from a much bigger clone, this may be a read error. The chain joins TRBV5-6 to TRBJ2-7; D ambiguous. V lost 3 bases and J lost 1, with 2 bases in between. Germline CDR1 reads SGHDT; CDR2 reads YYEEEE. The CDR3 loop spans 11 amino acids. The CDR3 here is CASSYSYEQYF. The CDR3 DNA follows: TGTGCCAGCAGCTATTCCTACGAGCAGTACTTC.

The rearrangement joins TRBV29-1 to TRBJ1-5; possibly TRBD1 for D (6 bases). CDR1 and CDR2 from the germline V gene are SQVTM and ANQGSEA. The V gene lost 4 bases and the J gene lost 7 bases, with 14 bases spanning the gap. CDR3 size: 13 residues. The CDR3 coding sequence is TGCAGCGTTGGGGGGGGCAGGGAACAGCCCCAGCATTTT. Translated: CSVGGGREQPQHF. Combining the CDR3 with reference TRBV29-1 and TRBJ1-5 gives the whole variable domain SAVISQKPSRDICQRGTSLTIQCQVDSQVTMMFWYRQQPGQSLTLIATANQGSEATYESGFVIDKFPISRPNLTFSTLTVSNMSPEDSSIYLCSVGGGREQPQHFGDGTRLSIL.

V and J are TRBV9 and TRBJ2-3, with D tentatively TRBD2 (7 bases). The germline gives CDR1 SGDLS, CDR2 YYNGEE. CDR3 length equals 14 residues. The V end was cut by 4 bases, the J end by 4 bases, with 13 bases between. CDR3: CASSRGGPADTQYF. For the CDR3, the DNA is TGTGCCAGCAGCAGGGGGGGGCCCGCAGATACGCAGTATTTT.

The J gene is TRBJ2-1, the V gene TRBV30; 11 positions match TRBD2. CDR3 length equals 16 residues. After removal of 0 bases from V and 4 bases from J, the junction contained 5 bases not matched to a gene. Looked up from germline, CDR1 is GTSNPN and CDR2 is SVGIG (reference sequence). The CDR3 coding sequence is TGTGCCTGGAGTGTCTTCACTAGCGGGAGATACAATGAGCAGTTCTTC. Amino acid sequence: CAWSVFTSGRYNEQFF.

Only a few counts were recorded for this clone. The chain is built from TRBV28 and TRBJ2-7; TRBD2 is a possible D gene (5 bases). V was trimmed by 7 bases and J by 0 bases, leaving 16 bases between them. The CDR3 has 15 amino acids. Looked up from germline, CDR1 is MDHEN and CDR2 is SYDVKM. CDR3 DNA: TGTGCCAGCATCCCGGGGAGCCCCAGCTCCTACGAGCAGTACTTC. Amino acids: CASIPGSPSSYEQYF.

This clone has more than one count but fewer than ten. This sequence joins TRBV28 and TRBJ1-5, with D unclear. V was trimmed by 4 bases and J by 10 bases, leaving 20 bases between them. CDR1 is MDHEN, CDR2 SYDVKM, per germline. CDR3 length equals 15 residues. The CDR3 protein is CASSSLQALRYPQHF. The CDR3 coding sequence is TGTGCCAGCAGTTCTCTCCAGGCGCTCAGATATCCCCAGCATTTT.

This clone was observed a few times. J is TRBJ1-3 and V is TRBV25-1, with a tentative D call TRBD1 (6 bases). The V and J ends lost 10 bases and 2 bases respectively, with 9 bases between them. The CDR3 extends over 12 amino acids. Germline CDR1 MGHDK, CDR2 SYGVNS. The CDR3 nucleotides read TGTGCCACGGGGGCCGCTGGAAACACCATATATTTT. Translating it yields CATGAAGNTIYF.

This clone came up a few times. CDR3 DNA: TGTGCCAGCAGCTTAGCGGGGGGTCTGAACACCGGGGAGCTGTTTTTT. Encoded protein: CASSLAGGLNTGELFF. The chain employs TRBV7-2 and TRBJ2-2; a possible D gene is TRBD2 (6 bases). This CDR3 is 16 amino acids long. The V end lost 0 bases, the J end lost 1 base, and 9 bases lay between the germline ends. CDR1 and CDR2 (germline): SGHTA, FQGNSA.

This clone was counted a few times. The DNA for the CDR3 is TGTGCCACCAGCGGACCTAATGAAAAACTGTTTTTT. It codes for CATSGPNEKLFF. The chain uses TRBV15 and TRBJ1-4, with unresolved D. Germline V CDR1 and CDR2: LNHNV, YYDKDF (reference sequence). The CDR3 contains 12 residues. V was pared by 5 bases and J by 3 bases, with 4 bases between. Using reference TRBV15 and TRBJ1-4 for the parts outside the CDR3, the full variable domain is DAMVIQNPRYQVTQFGKPVTLSCSQTLNHNVMYWYQQKSSQAPKLLFHYYDKDFNNEADTPDNFQSRRPNTSFCFLDIRSPGLGDTAMYLCATSGPNEKLFFGSGTQLSVL.

This chain uses TRBV7-2 with TRBJ2-3, with a weak D call TRBD2 (6 bases). Trimming left V 4 bases short and J 4 bases short, with 12 bases between. The V gene's germline CDR1 is SGHTA and CDR2 FQGNSA. The CDR3 has 14 amino acids. CDR3 sequence reads: CASSSRLGPDTQYF. The CDR3, as DNA: TGTGCCAGCAGCTCGAGACTAGGCCCAGATACGCAGTATTTT.